Below are 29 T cell receptor beta chains sequenced from a single sample in a study of memory CD4+ T cells and cytomegalovirus serostatus. The sort gate was single viable CD3+CD4+CD8-CD45RO+ cells for memory CD4+ T cells. The protocol was immunoSEQ multiplex PCR, while the TCRdb copy is restricted to in-frame clones and leaves out a portion. This table has approximately 74,000 clones, about 80% appearing once. The sequencing sample was made of memory CD4+ T cells from blood. These receptors were taken from an adult in good health and CMV-seropositive.

This clone has only one observation. The J gene is TRBJ1-2, the V gene TRBV27, with unresolved D. Germline CDR1 reads MNHEY; CDR2 reads SMNVEV (reference sequence). Trimming stripped 5 bases from V and 0 bases from J, with 7 bases between. The CDR3 is 13 amino acids. The CDR3 loop is CASSRAANYGYTF. DNA of the CDR3: TGTGCCAGCAGTCGAGCCGCTAACTATGGCTACACCTTC.

The chain couples TRBV6-4 to TRBJ2-1; 7 bases are shared with TRBD1. V dropped 6 bases and J dropped 1; count of bases not matched to a gene: 6. Per the germline V gene, CDR1 is MRHNA and CDR2 is SNTAGT. There are 15 residues in the CDR3. DNA of the CDR3: TGTGCCAGCAGCCCTGAGGGGGCTTCCTACAATGAGCAGTTCTTC. Translation: CASSPEGASYNEQFF.

This clone appeared once. The chain couples TRBV18 to TRBJ1-6; no clear D. The CDR3 is 16 amino acids. The germline V gene encodes CDR1 KGHSH and CDR2 LQKENI. V dropped 1 base and J dropped 10 bases, with 17 bases sitting between them. CDR3 coding DNA: TGTGCCAGCTCACCACGGTCTCCGGTGAATACCTCACCCCTCCACTTT. Translating gives CASSPRSPVNTSPLHF.

The rearrangement uses TRBV30 and TRBJ2-7; TRBD1 matches 8 bases. With V trimmed by 2 bases and J by 3 bases, 9 bases remained unmatched. The germline V gene has CDR1 GTSNPN and CDR2 SVGIG (reference sequence). This CDR3 region has 15 residues. CDR3 in DNA: TGTGCCTGGAGTAATTCAGGACAGGGCATCTACGAGCAGTACTTC. Translation gives CAWSNSGQGIYEQYF.

In its sample, this clone was seen a few times. The V call is TRBV30, the J call TRBJ2-7; 9 bases map to TRBD2. V lost 0 bases, J lost 3 bases, and 6 bases stayed unmatched. Germline V CDR1 and CDR2: GTSNPN, SVGIG (reference sequence). The CDR3 covers 15 residues. Here the CDR3 reads CAWSVDAREGYEQYF. The CDR3 nucleotides read TGTGCCTGGAGTGTAGATGCGCGGGAGGGCTACGAGCAGTACTTC.

The chain combines TRBV2 with TRBJ1-5; 9 nucleotides agree with TRBD1. The V and J ends lost 5 bases and 3 bases, in that order; junction bases with no gene match: 8. The CDR3 runs 16 residues. Germline V gives CDR1 SNHLY, CDR2 FYNNEI. CDR3 amino acids: CASSIWTGEANQPQHF. Written as DNA, the CDR3 is TGTGCCAGCAGTATTTGGACAGGGGAGGCCAATCAGCCCCAGCATTTT.

The rearrangement links TRBV5-1 to TRBJ1-6; 10 nucleotides line up with TRBD1. CDR3 size: 15 residues. Per germline, CDR1 SGHRS and CDR2 YFSETQ. Trimming cost V 3 bases and J 10 bases; bases outside gene matches: 7. Here the CDR3 DNA reads TGCGCCAGCAGCTCGGGGGACAGGGGCCACTCACCCCTCCACTTT. This gives the protein CASSSGDRGHSPLHF.

In its sample, this clone was seen a few times. This rearrangement joins TRBV18 to TRBJ1-4, with D perhaps TRBD1 (6 bases). CDR1 KGHSH and CDR2 LQKENI come from the germline V gene. Trimming removed 2 bases from V and 10 bases from J, with 17 bases in between. The CDR3 consists of 15 residues. Written as DNA, the CDR3 is TGTGCCAGCTCACCAAATAGTAGGGGGGCCGGAAAACTGTTTTTT. Its translation: CASSPNSRGAGKLFF. Looking up the rest from reference TRBV18 and TRBJ1-4 gives the full variable domain: NAGVMQNPRHLVRRRGQEARLRCSPMKGHSHVYWYRQLPEEGLKFMVYLQKENIIDESGMPKERFSAEFPKEGPSILRIQQVVRGDSAAYFCASSPNSRGAGKLFFGSGTQLSVL.

The rearrangement links TRBV28 to TRBJ1-2, with D possibly TRBD1 on 5 matching bases. This CDR3 region has 15 residues. V dropped 7 bases and J dropped 2 bases, with 17 bases sitting between them. Germline V gene sequence: CDR1 MDHEN, CDR2 SYDVKM. The CDR3 nucleotides read TGTGCCAGCATGAGACTCAGGGTGACCAACTATGGCTACACCTTC. This gives the protein CASMRLRVTNYGYTF.

J is TRBJ2-2 and V is TRBV10-3, with D unresolved. The V gene lost 3 bases and the J gene lost 3 bases, with 11 bases spanning the gap. The CDR3 covers 15 residues. Germline V gene sequence: CDR1 ENHRY, CDR2 SYGVKD. The CDR3 nucleotides are TGTGCCATCAGTGAAAGGGTTGGAGACACCGGGGAGCTGTTTTTT. Its protein product is CAISERVGDTGELFF.

The V and J genes are TRBV10-2 and TRBJ2-7, with D possibly TRBD1 on 5 matching bases. V lost 5 bases and J lost 4, with 12 bases in between. Germline CDR1 is WSHSY and CDR2 is SAAADI. The CDR3 consists of 13 residues. CDR3 DNA sequence: TGCGCCAGCAGTATACAGGTGACTTACGAGCAGTACTTC. It codes for CASSIQVTYEQYF.

The rearrangement uses TRBV6-1 and TRBJ1-4; possibly TRBD1 for D (5 bases). The germline V gene encodes CDR1 MNHNS and CDR2 SASEGT. The CDR3 runs 13 residues. Trimming took off 6 bases at V and 11 bases at J, with 16 bases between the two ends. CDR3 in DNA: TGTGCCAGCAGGCCCGGCCCACAGGAGAAACTGTTTTTT. The encoded protein is CASRPGPQEKLFF.

The chain has TRBV27 and TRBJ2-7; 12 positions match TRBD1. There are 16 residues in the CDR3. CDR1 is MNHEY and CDR2 is SMNVEV in the germline V gene (reference sequence). V lost 5 bases, J lost 8 bases, and 13 bases stayed unmatched. CDR3 protein: CASSHSSGTGGYKQYF. Written as DNA, the CDR3 is TGTGCCAGCAGTCATTCCTCCGGGACAGGGGGCTATAAGCAGTACTTC.

The chain recombines TRBV28 with TRBJ1-1; no clear D. The V gene's germline CDR1 is MDHEN and CDR2 SYDVKM. Trimming stripped 6 bases from V and 6 bases from J, with 17 bases between. The CDR3 covers 14 residues. The CDR3 loop is CASSPQSSGSEAFF. CDR3 in DNA: TGTGCCAGCAGCCCGCAATCATCGGGCTCTGAAGCTTTCTTT.

This chain uses TRBV11-3 with TRBJ2-7, with TRBD1 identical over 7 bases. This CDR3 has 15 amino acids. The ends lost 3 bases at V and 4 bases at J; junction bases unmatched: 9. From germline, CDR1 is SGHNT and CDR2 YENEEA. CDR3: CASSFSGTEAYEQYF. CDR3 bases: TGTGCCAGCAGCTTCTCCGGGACAGAAGCATACGAGCAGTACTTC.

This clone has only one observation. This sequence joins TRBV7-8 and TRBJ2-1, with 11 bases lining up with TRBD2. V shed 5 bases, J shed 4 bases, and the junction held 4 bases outside the gene matches. Per germline, CDR1 SGHVS and CDR2 FQNEAQ. The CDR3 totals 15 residues. CDR3 nucleotide sequence: TGTGCCAGCAGCGGGCGACTAGCGGGATACAATGAGCAGTTCTTC. This sequence encodes CASSGRLAGYNEQFF.

The chain carries TRBV28 and TRBJ2-7; D is undetermined. Germline V gene lookup returns CDR1 MDHEN and CDR2 SYDVKM. Trimming took off 5 bases at V and 4 bases at J, with 12 bases between the two ends. The CDR3 has 13 amino acids. The CDR3 region is CASSASPFYEQYF. In DNA form, the CDR3 reads TGTGCCAGCAGTGCCTCCCCATTTTACGAGCAGTACTTC.

The rearrangement links TRBV5-8 to TRBJ2-2, with D unresolved. CDR1 and CDR2 from the germline V gene are SGHTS and YDEGEE. CDR3 size: 14 residues. Trimming pared 7 bases from V and 0 bases from J, leaving 10 bases between. The CDR3 coding sequence is TGTGCCAGCGGGCACCGGGCGAACACCGGGGAGCTGTTTTTT. Translating gives CASGHRANTGELFF.

The chain links TRBV28 to TRBJ2-7, with D uncertain. V shed 4 bases and J shed 4 bases, with 20 bases lying between them. The CDR3 totals 16 residues. Germline V lookup: CDR1 MDHEN, CDR2 SYDVKM. The CDR3 protein is CASSSPSASLGYEQYF. DNA of the CDR3: TGTGCCAGCAGTTCCCCCTCCGCCTCCTTGGGATACGAGCAGTACTTC.

This clone was recorded a few times. This rearrangement joins TRBV19 to TRBJ1-1; D not resolved. CDR3 length: 15 residues. V lost 9 bases to trimming and J lost 0 bases, with 17 bases between them. The germline gives CDR1 LNHDA, CDR2 SQIVND (reference sequence). CDR3 residues: CASPGGSPLNTEAFF. CDR3 DNA: TGTGCCAGCCCCGGCGGCAGTCCTTTGAACACTGAAGCTTTCTTT.

The chain employs TRBV28 and TRBJ2-1, with TRBD2 matching 7 bases. J lost 0 bases, V lost 8 bases, and 10 bases had no gene match. The CDR3 is 16 amino acids. Germline V gene sequence: CDR1 MDHEN, CDR2 SYDVKM. CDR3 DNA sequence: TGTGCCAGCTTGGGGCAGAGCGGGGCCTCCTACAATGAGCAGTTCTTC. Its protein product is CASLGQSGASYNEQFF.

The chain uses TRBV30 and TRBJ2-1; D possibly corresponds to TRBD2 (6 bases). This CDR3 comprises 14 residues. Deletions cut 1 base from V and 5 bases from J, with 12 bases between. CDR1 and CDR2 (germline): GTSNPN, SVGIG (reference sequence). The DNA of the CDR3 is TGTGCCTGGAGTGAGGCGGGAAGAGACAATGAGCAGTTCTTC. It specifies CAWSEAGRDNEQFF. The full variable domain, with the rest looked up from reference TRBV30 and TRBJ2-1, is SQTIHQWPATLVQPVGSPLSLECTVEGTSNPNLYWYRQAAGRGLQLLFYSVGIGQISSEVPQNLSASRPQDRQFILSSKKLLLSDSGFYLCAWSEAGRDNEQFFGPGTRLTVL.

The chain employs TRBV7-9 and TRBJ1-4; possibly TRBD1 for D (6 bases). V was shortened by 0 bases and J by 8 bases, with 13 bases between the two germline ends. Germline V gene sequence: CDR1 SEHNR, CDR2 FQNEAQ (reference sequence). The CDR3 covers 15 residues. The CDR3 DNA sequence: TGTGCCAGCAGCTTAGCGCTACAGGGTGGCGAAAAACTGTTTTTT. Translation: CASSLALQGGEKLFF.

CDR3 protein: CASKDLSHEKLFF. CDR3 coding DNA: TGTGCCAGCAAGGACCTTTCGCATGAAAAACTGTTTTTT. The chain uses TRBV5-5 and TRBJ1-4; no firm D call. Germline V gene sequence: CDR1 SGHKS, CDR2 YYEKEE (reference sequence). There are 13 residues in the CDR3. With 6 bases removed from V and 6 bases from J, the gap between germline ends came to 12 bases.

The chain uses TRBV7-9 and TRBJ1-1; D not certain. The CDR3 sequence is 12 residues long. V lost 5 bases, J lost 11 bases, and 15 bases lay in between. Per germline, CDR1 SEHNR and CDR2 FQNEAQ (reference sequence). CDR3 loop: CASSPAGLWAFF. In nucleotides, the CDR3 is TGTGCCAGCAGCCCGGCAGGTCTGTGGGCTTTCTTT.

J is TRBJ2-2 and V is TRBV10-3; TRBD1 matches at 9 bases. This CDR3 comprises 14 residues. Trimming cost V 8 bases and J 7 bases; bases outside gene matches: 8. Per the germline V gene, CDR1 is ENHRY and CDR2 is SYGVKD. The CDR3 sequence: CAIQGQGRGGELFF. The CDR3 DNA follows: TGTGCCATCCAAGGACAGGGGCGAGGCGGGGAGCTGTTTTTT.

The V gene is TRBV10-2, the J gene TRBJ1-6; 9 nucleotides match TRBD1. J gave up 7 bases and V 6 bases, and 7 bases lay outside the gene matches. Germline-derived CDR1 and CDR2 are WSHSY and SAAADI. The CDR3 has 15 amino acids. The CDR3, as DNA: TGCGCCAGCAGGGTTTCCGGGACAGGGAATTCACCCCTCCACTTT. It specifies CASRVSGTGNSPLHF.

This chain joins TRBV6-5 and TRBJ2-7, with 12 bases identical to TRBD2. Unmatched junction bases numbered 3, after V lost 5 bases and J lost 1 base. CDR1 and CDR2 from the germline V gene are MNHEY and SVGAGI. The CDR3 has 15 residues. Here the CDR3 reads CASSNGLAGSYEQYF. The CDR3 coding sequence is TGTGCCAGCAGTAACGGACTAGCGGGGTCCTACGAGCAGTACTTC.

The rearrangement links TRBV5-1 to TRBJ2-7; 7 nucleotides line up with TRBD1. There are 14 residues in the CDR3. The J segment lost 1 base and the V segment lost 4 bases, leaving 5 bases of the junction unmatched. Germline lookup yields CDR1 SGHRS and CDR2 YFSETQ. The CDR3 nucleotides read TGCGCCAGCAGCCCGTCAGGGGGATCCTACGAGCAGTACTTC. Protein product: CASSPSGGSYEQYF.